This T cell receptor (beta chain) was captured by sequencing in a study of T cell responses to AZD1222 COVID-19 vaccine. Study observations and caveats: Repertoire sampling happened only post peak T cell response. A mostly white British donor set with more females was recruited, and clonal diversity was possibly underestimated. Seropositivity was recorded at baseline in only five to seven AZD1222 recipients.

There are a few counts of this clone. The antigen is unknown. J was trimmed by 0 bases and V by 9 bases; bases with no gene match: 3. CDR3 length equals 13 residues. CDR1 and CDR2 (germline): KGHDR, SFDVKD. Assay used: immunoSEQ multiplex PCR; TCRdb lists only in-frame clones, some missing. Of 100,000 to 150,000 clones listed, 88% are singletons. This receptor was taken from an adult in good health. This specimen was peripheral blood, taken on day 0 of AZD1222 vaccination. The chain carries TRBV24-1 and TRBJ1-1, with 7 bases fitting TRBD1. The CDR3 region is CATRQGLNTEAFF. The CDR3 coding sequence is TGTGCCACCCGACAGGGCTTGAACACTGAAGCTTTCTTT.